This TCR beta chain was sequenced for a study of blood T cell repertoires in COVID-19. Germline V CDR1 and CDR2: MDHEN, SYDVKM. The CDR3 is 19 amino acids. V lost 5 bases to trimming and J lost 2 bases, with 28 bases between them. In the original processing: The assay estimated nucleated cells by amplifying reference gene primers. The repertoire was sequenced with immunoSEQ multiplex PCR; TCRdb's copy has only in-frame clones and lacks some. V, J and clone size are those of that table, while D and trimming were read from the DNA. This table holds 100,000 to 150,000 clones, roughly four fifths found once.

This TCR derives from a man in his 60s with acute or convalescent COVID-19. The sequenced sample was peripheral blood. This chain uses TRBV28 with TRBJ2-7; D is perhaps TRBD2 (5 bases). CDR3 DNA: TGTGCCAGCAGTACTCCGATCTTAAGGGCGGGCCGTCCGGCCTACGAGCAGTACTTC. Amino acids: CASSTPILRAGRPAYEQYF.